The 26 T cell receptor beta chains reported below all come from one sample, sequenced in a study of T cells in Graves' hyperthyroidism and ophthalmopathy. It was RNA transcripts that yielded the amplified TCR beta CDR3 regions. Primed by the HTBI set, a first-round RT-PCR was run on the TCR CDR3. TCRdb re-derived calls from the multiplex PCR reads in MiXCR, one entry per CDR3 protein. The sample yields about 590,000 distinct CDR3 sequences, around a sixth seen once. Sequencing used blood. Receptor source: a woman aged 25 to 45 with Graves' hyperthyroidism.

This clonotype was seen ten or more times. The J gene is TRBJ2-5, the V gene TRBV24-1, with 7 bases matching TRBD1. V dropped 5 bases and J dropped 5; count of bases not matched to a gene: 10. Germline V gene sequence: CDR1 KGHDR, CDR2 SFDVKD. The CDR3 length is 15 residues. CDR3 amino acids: CATSVPGTVSETQYF. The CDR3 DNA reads TGTGCCACCAGTGTCCCCGGGACAGTCTCCGAGACCCAGTACTTC.

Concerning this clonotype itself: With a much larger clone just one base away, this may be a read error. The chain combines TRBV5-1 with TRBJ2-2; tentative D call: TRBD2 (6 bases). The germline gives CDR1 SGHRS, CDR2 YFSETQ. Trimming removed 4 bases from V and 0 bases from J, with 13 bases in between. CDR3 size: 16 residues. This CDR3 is CASSPISGPNTGELFF. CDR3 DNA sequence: TGCGCCAGCAGCCCCATTAGCGGACCGAACACCGGGGAGCTGTTTTTT.

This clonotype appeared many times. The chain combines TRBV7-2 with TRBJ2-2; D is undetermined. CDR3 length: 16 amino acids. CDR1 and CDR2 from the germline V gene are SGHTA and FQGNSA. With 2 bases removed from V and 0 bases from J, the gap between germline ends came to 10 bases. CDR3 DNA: TGTGCCAGCAGCTTATTCTCCCTAGCGAACACCGGGGAGCTGTTTTTT. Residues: CASSLFSLANTGELFF.

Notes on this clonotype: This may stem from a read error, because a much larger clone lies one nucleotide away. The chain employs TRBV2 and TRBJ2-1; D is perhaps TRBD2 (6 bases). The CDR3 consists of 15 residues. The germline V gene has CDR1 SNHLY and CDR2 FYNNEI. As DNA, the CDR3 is TGTGCCGGCAGTGATTTGCGGGGAGCAGACAATGAGCAGTTCTTC. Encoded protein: CAGSDLRGADNEQFF.

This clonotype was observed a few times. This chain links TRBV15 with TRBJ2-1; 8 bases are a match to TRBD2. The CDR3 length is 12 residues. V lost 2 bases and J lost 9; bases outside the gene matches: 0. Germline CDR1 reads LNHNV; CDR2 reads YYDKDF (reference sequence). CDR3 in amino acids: CATSRSGSEQFF. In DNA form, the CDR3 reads TGTGCCACCAGCAGAAGCGGGAGTGAGCAGTTCTTC.

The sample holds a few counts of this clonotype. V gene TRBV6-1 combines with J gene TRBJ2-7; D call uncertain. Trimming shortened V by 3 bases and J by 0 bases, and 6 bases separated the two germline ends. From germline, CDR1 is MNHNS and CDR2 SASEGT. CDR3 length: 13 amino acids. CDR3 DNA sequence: TGTGCCAGCAGTGACGTAACCTCCTACGAGCAGTACTTC. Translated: CASSDVTSYEQYF.

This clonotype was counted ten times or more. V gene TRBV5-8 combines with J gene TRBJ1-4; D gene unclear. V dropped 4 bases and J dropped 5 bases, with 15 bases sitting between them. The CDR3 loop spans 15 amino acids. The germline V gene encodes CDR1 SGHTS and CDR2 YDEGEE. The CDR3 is CASSLWEPGNEKLFF. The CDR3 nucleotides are TGTGCCAGCAGCCTCTGGGAGCCTGGGAATGAAAAACTGTTTTTT.

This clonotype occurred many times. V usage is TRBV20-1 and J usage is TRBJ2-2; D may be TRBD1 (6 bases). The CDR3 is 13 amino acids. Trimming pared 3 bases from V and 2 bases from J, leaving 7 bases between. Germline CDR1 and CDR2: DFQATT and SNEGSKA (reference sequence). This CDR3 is CSARDRNTGELFF. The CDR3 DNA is TGCAGTGCTAGGGACAGAAACACCGGGGAGCTGTTTTTT.

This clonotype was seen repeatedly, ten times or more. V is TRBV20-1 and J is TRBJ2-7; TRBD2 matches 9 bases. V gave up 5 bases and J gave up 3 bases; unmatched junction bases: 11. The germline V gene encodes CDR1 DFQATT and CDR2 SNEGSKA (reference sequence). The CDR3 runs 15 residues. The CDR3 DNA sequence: TGCAGTGCTCGCCTTTCTAGCGGGATTTACTACGAGCAGTACTTC. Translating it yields CSARLSSGIYYEQYF.

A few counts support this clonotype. The CDR3 DNA reads TGTGCCAGCAGTTTATTCGCGGGAGGTCTTATCTCCTACGAGCAGTACTTC. Translated, it gives CASSLFAGGLISYEQYF. The chain combines TRBV27 with TRBJ2-7; 8 positions match TRBD2. V was pared by 1 base and J by 0 bases, with 8 bases of the junction left unmatched. Germline V gene sequence: CDR1 MNHEY, CDR2 SMNVEV (reference sequence). The CDR3 has 17 residues.

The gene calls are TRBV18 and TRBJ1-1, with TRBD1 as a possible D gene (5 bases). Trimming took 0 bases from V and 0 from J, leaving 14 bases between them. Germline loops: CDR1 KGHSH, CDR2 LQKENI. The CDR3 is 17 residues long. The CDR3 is CASSPPTPGRMNTEAFF. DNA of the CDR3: TGTGCCAGCTCACCACCGACCCCAGGGAGGATGAACACTGAAGCTTTCTTT.

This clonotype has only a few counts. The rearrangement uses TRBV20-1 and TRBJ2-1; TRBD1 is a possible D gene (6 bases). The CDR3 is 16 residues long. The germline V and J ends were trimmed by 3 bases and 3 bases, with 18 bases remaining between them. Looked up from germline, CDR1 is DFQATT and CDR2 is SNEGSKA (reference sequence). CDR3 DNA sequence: TGCAGTGCTAGTGAGACAGGCACCTCGGGCTACAATGAGCAGTTCTTC. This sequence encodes CSASETGTSGYNEQFF.

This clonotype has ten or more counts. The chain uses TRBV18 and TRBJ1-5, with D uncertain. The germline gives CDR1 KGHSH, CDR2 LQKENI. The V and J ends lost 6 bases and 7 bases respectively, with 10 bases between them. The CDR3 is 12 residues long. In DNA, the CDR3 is TGTGCCAGCTCTCAAAACAGCCAGCCCCAGCATTTT. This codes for CASSQNSQPQHF.

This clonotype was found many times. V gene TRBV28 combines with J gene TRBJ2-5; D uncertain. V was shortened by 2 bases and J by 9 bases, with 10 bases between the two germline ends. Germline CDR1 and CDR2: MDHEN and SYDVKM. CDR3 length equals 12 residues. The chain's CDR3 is CASSLKGKPQYF. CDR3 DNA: TGTGCCAGCAGTTTAAAAGGAAAACCCCAGTACTTC.

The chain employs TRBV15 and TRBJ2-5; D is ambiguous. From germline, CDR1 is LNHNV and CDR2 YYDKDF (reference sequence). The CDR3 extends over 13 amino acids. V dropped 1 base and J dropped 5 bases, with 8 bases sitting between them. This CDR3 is CATSRGWLETQYF. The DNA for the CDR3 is TGTGCCACCAGCAGAGGGTGGTTGGAGACCCAGTACTTC.

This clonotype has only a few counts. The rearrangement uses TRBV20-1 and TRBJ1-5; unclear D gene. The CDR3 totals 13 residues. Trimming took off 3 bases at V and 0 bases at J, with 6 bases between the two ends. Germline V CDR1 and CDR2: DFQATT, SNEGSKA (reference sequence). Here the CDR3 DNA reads TGCAGTGCTAGGGGCACTAGCAATCAGCCCCAGCATTTT. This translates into CSARGTSNQPQHF.

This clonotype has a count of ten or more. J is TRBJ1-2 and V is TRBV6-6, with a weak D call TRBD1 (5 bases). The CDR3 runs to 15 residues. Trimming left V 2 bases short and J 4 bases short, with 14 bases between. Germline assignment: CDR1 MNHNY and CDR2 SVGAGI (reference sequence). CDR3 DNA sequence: TGTGCCAGCAGTTACCGGGACGGATTCCCCTATGGCTACACCTTC. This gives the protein CASSYRDGFPYGYTF.

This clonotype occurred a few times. In DNA form, the CDR3 reads TGTGCCAGCAGCCAAGATTTGGGACTACTCAATGAGCAGTTCTTC. Its protein product is CASSQDLGLLNEQFF. The V gene is TRBV3-1, the J gene TRBJ2-1, with TRBD2 identical over 7 bases. The CDR3 totals 15 residues. V shed 0 bases and J 6 bases; nucleotides not matched to a gene: 5. Germline V CDR1 and CDR2: LGHDT, YNNKEL (reference sequence).

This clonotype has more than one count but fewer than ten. The CDR3 region is CASGPVRGTRGYGYTF. The CDR3 bases are TGTGCTAGTGGGCCCGTCCGGGGGACTCGGGGCTATGGCTACACCTTC. The gene calls are TRBV12-5 and TRBJ1-2; D may be TRBD1 (5 bases). Germline lookup yields CDR1 LGHNT and CDR2 FRNRAP. This CDR3 is 16 amino acids long. The V end lost 6 bases, the J end lost 4 bases, and 21 bases lay between the germline ends.

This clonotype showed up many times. For the CDR3, the DNA is TGTGCCAGCAGCTTATTAACAGGGGGGATGAGCAATCAGCCCCAGCATTTT. It is translated as CASSLLTGGMSNQPQHF. The J gene is TRBJ1-5, the V gene TRBV7-2, with 8 bases matching TRBD1. The J segment lost 1 base and the V segment lost 2 bases, leaving 7 bases of the junction unmatched. The CDR3 contains 17 residues. Germline CDR1 SGHTA, CDR2 FQGNSA.

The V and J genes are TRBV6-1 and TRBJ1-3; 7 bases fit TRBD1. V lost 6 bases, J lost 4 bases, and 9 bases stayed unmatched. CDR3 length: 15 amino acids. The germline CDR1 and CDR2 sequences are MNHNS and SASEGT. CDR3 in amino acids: CASRRTDRVGNTIYF. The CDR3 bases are TGTGCCAGCAGAAGAACCGACAGGGTCGGAAACACCATATATTTT.

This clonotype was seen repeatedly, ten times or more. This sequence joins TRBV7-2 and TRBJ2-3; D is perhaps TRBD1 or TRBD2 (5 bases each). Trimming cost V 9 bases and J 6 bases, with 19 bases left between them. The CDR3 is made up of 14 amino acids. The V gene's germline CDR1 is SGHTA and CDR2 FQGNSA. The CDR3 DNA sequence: TGTGCCAGTAGTCTCACTATGGGGACGGATACGCAGTATTTT. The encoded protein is CASSLTMGTDTQYF.

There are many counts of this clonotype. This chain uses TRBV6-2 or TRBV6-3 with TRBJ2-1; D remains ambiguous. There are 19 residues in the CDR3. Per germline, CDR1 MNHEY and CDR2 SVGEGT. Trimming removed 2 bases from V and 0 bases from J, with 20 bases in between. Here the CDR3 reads CASSYRAAGPNYSYNEQFF. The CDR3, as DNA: TGTGCCAGCAGTTACCGTGCGGCAGGTCCCAATTACTCCTACAATGAGCAGTTCTTC.

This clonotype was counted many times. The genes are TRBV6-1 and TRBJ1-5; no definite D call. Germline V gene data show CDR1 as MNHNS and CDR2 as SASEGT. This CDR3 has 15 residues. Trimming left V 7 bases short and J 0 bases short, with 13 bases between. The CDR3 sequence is CASKYSGDSNQPQHF. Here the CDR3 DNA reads TGTGCCAGCAAATATTCCGGGGATAGCAATCAGCCCCAGCATTTT.

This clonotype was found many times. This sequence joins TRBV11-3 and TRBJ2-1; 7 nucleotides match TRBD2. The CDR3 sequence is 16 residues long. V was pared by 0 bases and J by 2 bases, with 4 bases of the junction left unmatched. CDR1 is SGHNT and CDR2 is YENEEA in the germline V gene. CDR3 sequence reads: CASSLEAGAAYNEQFF. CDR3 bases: TGTGCCAGCAGCTTAGAGGCGGGAGCCGCCTACAATGAGCAGTTCTTC.

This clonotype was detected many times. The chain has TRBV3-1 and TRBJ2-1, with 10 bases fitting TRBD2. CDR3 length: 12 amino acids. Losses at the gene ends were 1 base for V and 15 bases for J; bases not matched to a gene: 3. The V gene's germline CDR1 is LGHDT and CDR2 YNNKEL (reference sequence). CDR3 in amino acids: CASSQGTSGSFF. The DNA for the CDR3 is TGTGCCAGCAGCCAAGGGACTAGCGGATCGTTCTTC.